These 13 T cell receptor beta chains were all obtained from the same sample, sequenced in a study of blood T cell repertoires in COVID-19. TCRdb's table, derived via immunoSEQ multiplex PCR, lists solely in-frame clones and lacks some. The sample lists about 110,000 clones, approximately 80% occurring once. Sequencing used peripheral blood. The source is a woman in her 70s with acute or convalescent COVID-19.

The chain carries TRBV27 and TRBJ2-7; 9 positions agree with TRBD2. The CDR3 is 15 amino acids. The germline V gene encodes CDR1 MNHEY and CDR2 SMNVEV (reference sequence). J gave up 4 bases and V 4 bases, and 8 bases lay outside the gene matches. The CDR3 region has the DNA TGTGCCAGCAGTTCTTGGGTTAGCGGGAGTTACGAGCAGTACTTC. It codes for CASSSWVSGSYEQYF.

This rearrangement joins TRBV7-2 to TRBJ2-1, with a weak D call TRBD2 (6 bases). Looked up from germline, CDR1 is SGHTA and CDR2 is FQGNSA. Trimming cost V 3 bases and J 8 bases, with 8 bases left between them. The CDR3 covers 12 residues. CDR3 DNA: TGTGCCAGCAGCTTGGAGGGAGATGAGCAGTTCTTC. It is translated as CASSLEGDEQFF.

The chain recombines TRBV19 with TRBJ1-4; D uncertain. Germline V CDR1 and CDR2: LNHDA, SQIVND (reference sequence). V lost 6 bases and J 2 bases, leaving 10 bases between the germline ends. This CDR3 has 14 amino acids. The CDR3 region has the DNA TGTGCCAGTAGGGAGGACTCGACTAATGAAAAACTGTTTTTT. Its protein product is CASREDSTNEKLFF.

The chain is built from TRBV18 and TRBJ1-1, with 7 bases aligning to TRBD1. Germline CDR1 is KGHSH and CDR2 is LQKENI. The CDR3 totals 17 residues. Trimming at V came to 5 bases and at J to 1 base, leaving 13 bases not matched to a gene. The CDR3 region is CASSFRTGRLSNTEAFF. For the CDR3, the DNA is TGTGCCAGCTCATTTCGGACAGGTCGACTATCGAACACTGAAGCTTTCTTT.

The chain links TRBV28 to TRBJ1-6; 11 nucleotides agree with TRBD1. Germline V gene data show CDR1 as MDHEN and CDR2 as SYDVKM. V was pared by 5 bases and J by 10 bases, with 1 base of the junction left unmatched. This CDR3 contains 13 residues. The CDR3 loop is CASSGTGGSPLHF. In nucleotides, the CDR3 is TGTGCCAGCAGTGGGACAGGGGGGTCACCCCTCCACTTT.

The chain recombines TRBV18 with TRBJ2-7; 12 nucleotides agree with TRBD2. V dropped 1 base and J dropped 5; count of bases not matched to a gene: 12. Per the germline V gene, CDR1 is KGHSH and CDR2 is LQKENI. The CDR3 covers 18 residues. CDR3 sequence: CASSPRERGLAGLDEQYF. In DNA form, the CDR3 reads TGTGCCAGCTCACCACGTGAAAGGGGACTAGCGGGCCTCGACGAGCAGTACTTC. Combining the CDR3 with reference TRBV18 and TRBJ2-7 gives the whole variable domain NAGVMQNPRHLVRRRGQEARLRCSPMKGHSHVYWYRQLPEEGLKFMVYLQKENIIDESGMPKERFSAEFPKEGPSILRIQQVVRGDSAAYFCASSPRERGLAGLDEQYFGPGTRLTVT.

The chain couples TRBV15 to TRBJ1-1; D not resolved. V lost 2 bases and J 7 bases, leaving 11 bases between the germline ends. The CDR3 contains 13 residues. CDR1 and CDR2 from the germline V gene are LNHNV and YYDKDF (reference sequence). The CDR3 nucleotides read TGTGCCACCAGCAGACCCGACCCAGGTGAAGCTTTCTTT. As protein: CATSRPDPGEAFF.

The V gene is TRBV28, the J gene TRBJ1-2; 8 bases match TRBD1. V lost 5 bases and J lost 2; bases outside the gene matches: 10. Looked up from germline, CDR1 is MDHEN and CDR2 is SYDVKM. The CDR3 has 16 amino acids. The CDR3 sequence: CASSPVGQGPNYGYTF. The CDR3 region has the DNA TGTGCCAGCAGTCCGGTAGGACAGGGACCAAACTATGGCTACACCTTC.

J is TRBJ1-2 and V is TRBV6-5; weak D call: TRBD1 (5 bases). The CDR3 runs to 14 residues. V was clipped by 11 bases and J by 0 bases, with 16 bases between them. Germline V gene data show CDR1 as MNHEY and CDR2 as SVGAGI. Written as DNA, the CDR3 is TGTGCCCACAGCGCCGGGGGTACTAACTATGGCTACACCTTC. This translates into CAHSAGGTNYGYTF.

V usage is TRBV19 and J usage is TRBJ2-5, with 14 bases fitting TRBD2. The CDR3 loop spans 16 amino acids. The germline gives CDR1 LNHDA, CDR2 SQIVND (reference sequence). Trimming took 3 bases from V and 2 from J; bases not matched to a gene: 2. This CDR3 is CASSIGTSGGQETQYF. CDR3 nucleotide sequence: TGTGCCAGTAGTATCGGGACTAGCGGGGGACAAGAGACCCAGTACTTC.

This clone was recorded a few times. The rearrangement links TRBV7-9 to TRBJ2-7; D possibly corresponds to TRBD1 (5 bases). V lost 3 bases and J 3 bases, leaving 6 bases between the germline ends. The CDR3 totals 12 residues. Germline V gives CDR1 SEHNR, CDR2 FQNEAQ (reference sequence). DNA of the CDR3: TGTGCCAGCAGCTTGGACAACTACGAGCAGTACTTC. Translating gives CASSLDNYEQYF.

DNA for the CDR3: TGTGCCAGCGGGACAGGAGGTGGTGAAGCTTTCTTT. Protein: CASGTGGGEAFF. The chain joins TRBV12-3 or TRBV12-4 to TRBJ1-1, with TRBD1 matching over 8 bases. The CDR3 is 12 amino acids. Unmatched junction bases numbered 6, after V lost 8 bases and J lost 7 bases.

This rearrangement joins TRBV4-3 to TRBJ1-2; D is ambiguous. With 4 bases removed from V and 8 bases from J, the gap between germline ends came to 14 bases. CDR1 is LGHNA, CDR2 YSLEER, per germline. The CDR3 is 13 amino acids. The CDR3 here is CASSPDWAGGYTF. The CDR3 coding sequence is TGCGCCAGCAGCCCCGACTGGGCGGGAGGCTACACCTTC.